The present entry profiles one T cell receptor beta chain with its context. Its antigen is not known. The second PCR ran roughly 6 to 11 cycles with a sample-barcoded 5' primer and J-beta primers. TCRdb independently ran MiXCR on the 5' RACE reads; one entry per CDR3 protein. The sample includes roughly 1,000,000 distinct CDR3 sequences, about 25% of them seen just once. This CDR3 has 15 amino acids. V gave up 7 bases and J gave up 6 bases, with 19 bases separating them. The sample is drawn from a study of blood T cells in healthy people across ages. Study-wide results and limits: Any conclusive comparison of naive versus antigen-experienced cells was prevented by using unsorted PBMCs.

The data also belong to a second study, concerning T cells of mothers and their children. Turning to that study: Extracted RNA, in its entirety, went into cDNA synthesis at around 1.5 ug per 15 ul.

The TCR was taken from a girl aged 2 to 9 in good health. The chain combines TRBV12-3 or TRBV12-4 with TRBJ1-5, with D possibly being TRBD1 (5 bases). The sequencing input was blood. CDR3 loop: CASTAGKQQGQPQHF. CDR3 in DNA: TGTGCCAGCACCGCAGGGAAGCAACAAGGTCAGCCCCAGCATTTT.